This TCR beta chain derives from a study of CD8 T cells in ankylosing spondylitis. Study-wide points: The study looked at matched synovial fluid samples from ankylosing spondylitis patients. Disease-linked clones were reported to be significantly enriched there. Ankylosing spondylitis blood appeared to be characterized by a TCR beta motif of roughly eight highly homologous variants.

The CDR3 consists of 19 residues. V trimming: 0 bases; J trimming: 4 bases; junction bases outside the gene matches: 8. From germline, CDR1 is SGHAT and CDR2 FQDESV (reference sequence). MiXCR was run by TCRdb on the 5' RACE reads, yielding one entry per CDR3 protein. Of a few hundred thousand distinct CDR3 sequences listed, 7% to 9% were seen once; the top ten hold about 14%. In its sample, this clonotype was seen many times. Its antigen is unknown. The TCR comes from a male donor with ankylosing spondylitis. The sequencing input was blood, either unsorted or a sorted T cell fraction (not recorded which). J is TRBJ2-2 and V is TRBV11-1; 13 nucleotides align to TRBD2. CDR3 sequence: CASSLARLGLAGLTGELFF. The CDR3 coding sequence is TGTGCCAGCAGCTTAGCACGTTTGGGACTAGCGGGACTCACCGGGGAGCTGTTTTTT.